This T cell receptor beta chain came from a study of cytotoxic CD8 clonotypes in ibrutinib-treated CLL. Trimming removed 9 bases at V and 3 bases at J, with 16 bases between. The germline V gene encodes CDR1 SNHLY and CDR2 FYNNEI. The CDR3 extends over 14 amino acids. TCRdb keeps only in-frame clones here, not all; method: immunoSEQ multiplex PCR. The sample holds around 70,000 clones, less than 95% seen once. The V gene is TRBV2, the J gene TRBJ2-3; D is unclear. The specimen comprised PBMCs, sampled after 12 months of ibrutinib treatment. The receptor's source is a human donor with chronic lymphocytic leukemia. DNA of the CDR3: TGTGCCAGTATTTCCCTTGCGGCGACAGATACGCAGTATTTT. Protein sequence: CASISLAATDTQYF.